One and the same sample provided the 19 T cell receptor beta chains below, sequenced in a study of cytomegalovirus exposure and HLA in healthy donors. The primer mix had 60 Vbeta and 13 Jbeta primers. Here immunoSEQ multiplex PCR was the method, and the copy in TCRdb shows in-frame clones only, minus some. Of about 130,000 clones listed, about 10% are singletons. Specimen: PBMCs. These receptors originate from a woman between 18 and 29 years old in good health and CMV-seropositive.

The V call is TRBV6-1, the J call TRBJ1-1; D possibly corresponds to TRBD1 (5 bases). This CDR3 is 12 amino acids long. Trimming took off 1 base at V and 10 bases at J, with 10 bases between the two ends. The germline CDR1 and CDR2 sequences are MNHNS and SASEGT. As DNA, the CDR3 is TGTGCCAGCAGTGAAGGGGAGGGGAGAGCTTTCTTT. Translation: CASSEGEGRAFF.

In its sample, this clone was seen a few times. The chain couples TRBV4-1 to TRBJ2-1, with D unclear. Trimming left V 4 bases short and J 9 bases short, with 13 bases between. The CDR3 sequence is 13 residues long. Germline values: CDR1 MGHRA, CDR2 YSYEKL. For the CDR3, the DNA is TGCGCCAGCAGCCGAAACCCTAACGGTGAGCAGTTCTTC. This codes for CASSRNPNGEQFF.

This clone showed up just a few times. The chain combines TRBV30 with TRBJ2-1; 8 nucleotides agree with TRBD2. The CDR3 consists of 17 residues. The J segment lost 3 bases and the V segment lost 0 bases, leaving 10 bases of the junction unmatched. Looked up from germline, CDR1 is GTSNPN and CDR2 is SVGIG (reference sequence). The CDR3 sequence: CAWSVLHGSGSYNEQFF. Written as DNA, the CDR3 is TGTGCCTGGAGTGTACTCCATGGCAGCGGGAGCTACAATGAGCAGTTCTTC.

The chain couples TRBV28 to TRBJ2-1; 10 bases are shared with TRBD2. Germline CDR1 is MDHEN and CDR2 is SYDVKM. This CDR3 comprises 14 residues. The junction had 4 bases not matched to a gene; V was cut back by 7 bases and J by 4 bases. The CDR3 here is CASIWTSGYNEQFF. For the CDR3, the DNA is TGTGCCAGCATCTGGACTAGCGGTTACAATGAGCAGTTCTTC.

This sequence joins TRBV29-1 and TRBJ2-5; the match to TRBD2 covers 8 bases. Unmatched junction bases numbered 7, after V lost 8 bases and J lost 5 bases. The germline V gene has CDR1 SQVTM and CDR2 ANQGSEA. CDR3 size: 12 residues. The CDR3 spells CSTGGGRETQYF. The CDR3 region has the DNA TGCAGCACCGGGGGGGGAAGGGAGACCCAGTACTTC.

This clone has just a few counts. The chain recombines TRBV28 with TRBJ2-1; D is undetermined. Germline V gene lookup returns CDR1 MDHEN and CDR2 SYDVKM. Deletions cut 3 bases from V and 9 bases from J, with 6 bases between. The CDR3 extends over 11 amino acids. CDR3 amino acids: CASSLSVEQFF. The CDR3 DNA sequence: TGTGCCAGCAGTTTGTCGGTTGAGCAGTTCTTC. The whole variable domain, filled in from reference TRBV28 and TRBJ2-1, reads DVKVTQSSRYLVKRTGEKVFLECVQDMDHENMFWYRQDPGLGLRLIYFSYDVKMKEKGDIPEGYSVSREKKERFSLILESASTNQTSMYLCASSLSVEQFFGPGTRLTVL.

As for this clone: Other DNA sequences of this sample code for an identical CDR3. The V and J genes are TRBV6-1 and TRBJ1-2; perhaps TRBD1 as D (6 bases). Germline V gene lookup returns CDR1 MNHNS and CDR2 SASEGT. The CDR3 consists of 14 residues. The V gene lost 0 bases and the J gene lost 6 bases, with 11 bases spanning the gap. For the CDR3, the DNA is TGTGCCAGCAGTGAAGCAGACAGGTTTAATGGCTACACCTTC. This gives the protein CASSEADRFNGYTF.

The table lists this clone with a few counts. The genes are TRBV7-9 and TRBJ1-1; D call uncertain. Trimming cost V 2 bases and J 3 bases, with 10 bases left between them. The CDR3 loop spans 14 amino acids. CDR1 and CDR2 from the germline V gene are SEHNR and FQNEAQ (reference sequence). In DNA form, the CDR3 reads TGTGCCAGCAGCTTATTCTCGGAGGACACTGAAGCTTTCTTT. Translating gives CASSLFSEDTEAFF.

This clone was recorded a few times. The genes are TRBV5-1 and TRBJ2-7, with D possibly TRBD2 on 6 matching bases. V gave up 5 bases and J gave up 0 bases, with 12 bases separating them. The CDR3 consists of 14 residues. From germline, CDR1 is SGHRS and CDR2 YFSETQ. In DNA form, the CDR3 reads TGCGCCAGCAGGGGACTGACGAGCTCCTACGAGCAGTACTTC. Translating it yields CASRGLTSSYEQYF.

CDR3 bases: TGCGCCAGCAGCCAAGCGCGCGGCAGTCTTTCCTACGAGCAGTACTTC. Protein sequence: CASSQARGSLSYEQYF. The rearrangement links TRBV4-1 to TRBJ2-5, with D unresolved. The J call may not be correct, given that the DNA end is closer to TRBJ2-7. The CDR3 covers 16 residues. Germline V CDR1 and CDR2: MGHRA, YSYEKL.

The chain joins TRBV19 to TRBJ1-4, with D possibly matching TRBD1 (5 bases). The CDR3 is 16 residues long. Germline CDR1 LNHDA, CDR2 SQIVND (reference sequence). Trimming stripped 3 bases from V and 4 bases from J, with 15 bases between. The CDR3 loop reads CASSIGAGLDNEKLFF. Written as DNA, the CDR3 is TGTGCCAGTAGTATCGGAGCGGGGCTTGATAATGAAAAACTGTTTTTT.

This clone has a handful of counts. V gene TRBV5-1 combines with J gene TRBJ2-1, with TRBD2 matching 10 bases. Germline assignment: CDR1 SGHRS and CDR2 YFSETQ. J lost 7 bases, V lost 4 bases, and 8 bases had no gene match. This CDR3 spans 15 amino acids. CDR3 region: CASSPPAGGLNEQFF. DNA for the CDR3: TGCGCCAGCAGCCCGCCAGCGGGAGGGTTAAATGAGCAGTTCTTC.

This clone was seen more than once but under ten times. The chain links TRBV7-9 to TRBJ2-6; maybe TRBD1 (6 bases). Germline V lookup: CDR1 SEHNR, CDR2 FQNEAQ (reference sequence). The V end lost 5 bases, the J end lost 0 bases, and 11 bases lay between the germline ends. The CDR3 is 16 amino acids. Here the CDR3 reads CASSKGHPSGANVLTF. CDR3 coding DNA: TGTGCCAGCAGCAAGGGACATCCCTCTGGGGCCAACGTCCTGACTTTC.

The chain uses TRBV5-1 and TRBJ2-1; the D gene is possibly TRBD2 (5 bases). The V end lost 1 base, the J end lost 7 bases, and 15 bases lay between the germline ends. Germline CDR1 reads SGHRS; CDR2 reads YFSETQ. The CDR3 consists of 15 residues. The CDR3 is CASSLMGSEGNEQFF. The CDR3, as DNA: TGCGCCAGCAGCTTGATGGGGAGTGAGGGTAATGAGCAGTTCTTC. Complete variable domain (other parts from reference TRBV5-1 and TRBJ2-1): KAGVTQTPRYLIKTRGQQVTLSCSPISGHRSVSWYQQTPGQGLQFLFEYFSETQRNKGNFPGRFSGRQFSNSRSEMNVSTLELGDSALYLCASSLMGSEGNEQFFGPGTRLTVL.

V and J are TRBV10-1 and TRBJ2-3; D not certain. This CDR3 comprises 13 residues. CDR1 is WNHNN and CDR2 is SYGVQD in the germline V gene (reference sequence). The germline V and J ends were trimmed by 3 bases and 2 bases, with 6 bases remaining between them. CDR3 coding DNA: TGCGCCAGCAGTGATTACAACACAGATACGCAGTATTTT. This codes for CASSDYNTDTQYF.

J is TRBJ2-3 and V is TRBV6-6; 8 positions match TRBD2. The J segment lost 3 bases and the V segment lost 3 bases, leaving 5 bases of the junction unmatched. Germline loops: CDR1 MNHNY, CDR2 SVGAGI (reference sequence). CDR3 length: 15 amino acids. The CDR3 bases are TGTGCCAGCAGTTATACAGCTAGCGGGACAGATACGCAGTATTTT. Translated, it gives CASSYTASGTDTQYF.

This clone was counted a few times. This rearrangement joins TRBV19 to TRBJ2-7, with D tentatively TRBD2 (6 bases). There are 17 residues in the CDR3. Trimming shortened V by 1 base and J by 5 bases, and 21 bases separated the two germline ends. Germline V gives CDR1 LNHDA, CDR2 SQIVND (reference sequence). CDR3 in DNA: TGTGCCAGTAGTATAGTTCCCTCGGGCGGGAAATTGAACGAGCAGTACTTC. Translating gives CASSIVPSGGKLNEQYF.

This chain joins TRBV29-1 and TRBJ1-1, with D uncertain. From germline, CDR1 is SQVTM and CDR2 ANQGSEA. CDR3 length equals 13 residues. Deletions cut 3 bases from V and 7 bases from J, with 15 bases between. CDR3 sequence (DNA): TGCAGCGTTGAGATTAACCGGAGTTATGAAGCTTTCTTT. It translates to CSVEINRSYEAFF.

This chain joins TRBV11-3 and TRBJ1-1, with D uncertain. The V end was cut by 5 bases, the J end by 1 base, with 8 bases between. The CDR3 has 13 amino acids. Germline loops: CDR1 SGHNT, CDR2 YENEEA. The CDR3 DNA reads as TGTGCCAGCAGCCGCGAGGAGAACACTGAAGCTTTCTTT. It yields the protein CASSREENTEAFF.